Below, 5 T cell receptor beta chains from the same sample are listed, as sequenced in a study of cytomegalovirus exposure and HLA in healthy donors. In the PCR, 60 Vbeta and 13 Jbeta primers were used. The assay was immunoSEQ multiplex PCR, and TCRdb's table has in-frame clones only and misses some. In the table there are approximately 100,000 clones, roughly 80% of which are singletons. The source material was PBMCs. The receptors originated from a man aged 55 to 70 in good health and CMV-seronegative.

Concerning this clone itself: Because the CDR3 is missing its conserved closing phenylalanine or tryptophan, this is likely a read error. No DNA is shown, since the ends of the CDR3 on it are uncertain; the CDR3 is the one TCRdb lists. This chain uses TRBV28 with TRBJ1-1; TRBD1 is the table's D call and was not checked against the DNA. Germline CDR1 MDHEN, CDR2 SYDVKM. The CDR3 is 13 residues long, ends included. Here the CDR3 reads CASSPGTDSGGLS.

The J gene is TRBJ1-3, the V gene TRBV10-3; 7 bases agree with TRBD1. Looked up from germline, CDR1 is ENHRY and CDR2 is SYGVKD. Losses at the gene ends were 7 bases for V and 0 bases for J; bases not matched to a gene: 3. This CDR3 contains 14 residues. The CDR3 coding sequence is TGTGCCATCAATTCAGGGGGCTCTGGAAACACCATATATTTT. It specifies CAINSGGSGNTIYF.

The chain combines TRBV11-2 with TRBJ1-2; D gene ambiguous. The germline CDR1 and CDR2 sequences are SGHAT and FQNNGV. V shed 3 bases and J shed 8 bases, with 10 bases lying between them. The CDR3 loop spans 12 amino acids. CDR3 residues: CASSFTSGGYTF. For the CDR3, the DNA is TGTGCCAGCAGCTTTACTTCAGGCGGCTACACCTTC.

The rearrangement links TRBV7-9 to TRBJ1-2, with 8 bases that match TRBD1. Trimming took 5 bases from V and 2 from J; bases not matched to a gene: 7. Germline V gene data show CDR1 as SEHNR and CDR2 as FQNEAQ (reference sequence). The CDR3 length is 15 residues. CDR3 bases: TGTGCCAGCAGCCCGCGGACAGGGTTGAACTATGGCTACACCTTC. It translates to CASSPRTGLNYGYTF.

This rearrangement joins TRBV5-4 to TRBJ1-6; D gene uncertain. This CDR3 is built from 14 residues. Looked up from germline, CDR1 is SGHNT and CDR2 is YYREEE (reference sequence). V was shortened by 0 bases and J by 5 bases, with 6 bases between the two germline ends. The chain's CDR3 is CASSLASDNSPLHF. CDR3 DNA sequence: TGTGCCAGCAGCTTGGCCAGTGATAATTCACCCCTCCACTTT.